One and the same sample provided the 32 T cell receptor beta chains below, sequenced in a study of a mutant IDH1 vaccine in newly diagnosed glioma. Data came from immunoSEQ multiplex PCR; TCRdb stores just in-frame clones and leaves some out. The sample lists some 51,000 clones, more than 70% occurring once. Time point noted: week 5, during vaccination. Doses of 300 ug of mutant IDH1 20-mer peptide were given with topical imiquimod. Antigens of these TCRs are unknown. The sample was PBMCs, taken from a glioma patient whose treatment included an IDH1 peptide vaccine. These receptors were collected from a woman in her thirties or forties with glioma.

V usage is TRBV10-3 and J usage is TRBJ2-3; 9 nucleotides match TRBD1. Germline V CDR1 and CDR2: ENHRY, SYGVKD. J lost 4 bases, V lost 2 bases, and 4 bases had no gene match. CDR3 size: 15 residues. CDR3 bases: TGTGCCATCAGTGAGAGTCGGACAGGGGCAGATACGCAGTATTTT. Translating gives CAISESRTGADTQYF.

In the case of this clone: At one boundary the junction diverges from the germline segment, which might be a read error. The chain employs TRBV7-7 and TRBJ1-4, with D possibly matching TRBD1 (5 bases). This CDR3 is built from 15 residues. Germline assignment: CDR1 SSHAT and CDR2 FNYEAQ (reference sequence). In nucleotides, the CDR3 is TGTGCTAGCAGCCCGAGTGGGGGTGGTGGCGAAAAACTGTTTTTT. It specifies CASSPSGGGGEKLFF. The full variable domain, rest sourced from reference TRBV7-7 and TRBJ1-4, is GAGVSQSPRYKVTKRGQDVTLRCDPISSHATLYWYQQALGQGPEFLTYFNYEAQPDKSGLPSDRFSAERPEGSISTLTIQRTEQRDSAMYRCASSPSGGGGEKLFFGSGTQLSVL.

The rearrangement uses TRBV6-1 and TRBJ1-5; D not certain. Trimming removed 3 bases at V and 1 base at J, with 10 bases between. The CDR3 sequence is 15 residues long. Germline V gene sequence: CDR1 MNHNS, CDR2 SASEGT. CDR3 residues: CASSEGRWSNQPQHF. CDR3 DNA: TGTGCCAGCAGTGAGGGTAGATGGAGCAATCAGCCCCAGCATTTT.

The chain is built from TRBV7-2 and TRBJ2-3; D is unclear. CDR3 length equals 13 residues. Trimming removed 5 bases from V and 4 bases from J, with 10 bases in between. The V gene's germline CDR1 is SGHTA and CDR2 FQGNSA. DNA of the CDR3: TGTGCCAGCAGCCAAACTTACTCAGATACGCAGTATTTT. It translates to CASSQTYSDTQYF. Full variable domain (outside the CDR3, taken from reference TRBV7-2 and TRBJ2-3): GAGVSQSPSNKVTEKGKDVELRCDPISGHTALYWYRQSLGQGLEFLIYFQGNSAPDKSGLPSDRFSAERTGGSVSTLTIQRTQQEDSAVYLCASSQTYSDTQYFGPGTRLTVL.

J is TRBJ1-2 and V is TRBV27, with 8 positions matching TRBD1. V shed 3 bases and J 6 bases; nucleotides not matched to a gene: 3. CDR3 length: 13 residues. Per germline, CDR1 MNHEY and CDR2 SMNVEV (reference sequence). CDR3 residues: CASSFDRGNGYTF. CDR3 in DNA: TGTGCCAGCAGTTTTGACAGGGGAAATGGCTACACCTTC.

The chain joins TRBV11-1 to TRBJ1-6, with 11 bases fitting TRBD1. In germline, CDR1 is SGHAT, CDR2 FQDESV (reference sequence). The V gene end was trimmed by 4 bases and the J gene end by 10 bases; junction bases not matched to a gene: 3. This CDR3 is 14 amino acids long. The CDR3 loop is CASSSGQGESPLHF. CDR3 nucleotide sequence: TGTGCCAGCAGCTCGGGACAGGGGGAATCACCCCTCCACTTT.

The J gene is TRBJ1-2, the V gene TRBV9, with D uncertain. Germline lookup yields CDR1 SGDLS and CDR2 YYNGEE. Trimming took 3 bases from V and 5 from J, leaving 14 bases between them. The CDR3 is 14 amino acids. Written as DNA, the CDR3 is TGTGCCAGCAGCGCCCCCGCTAGTGGGTATGGCTACACCTTC. The encoded protein is CASSAPASGYGYTF.

The chain recombines TRBV30 with TRBJ1-2; unclear D gene. Germline V gene data show CDR1 as GTSNPN and CDR2 as SVGIG (reference sequence). CDR3 length: 16 amino acids. V was pared by 0 bases and J by 6 bases, with 20 bases between. The CDR3 DNA reads as TGTGCCTGGAGTGTACAAGCTTGGATGAGTGGGGATGGCTACACCTTC. It encodes CAWSVQAWMSGDGYTF.

In this sample, this clone turned up once. The chain has TRBV19 and TRBJ1-5; TRBD1 is a possible D gene (6 bases). The V end was cut by 2 bases, the J end by 3 bases, with 11 bases between. Germline CDR1 and CDR2: LNHDA and SQIVND (reference sequence). This CDR3 has 15 amino acids. The CDR3 loop is CASSITGHLNQPQHF. Here the CDR3 DNA reads TGTGCCAGTAGTATAACGGGACACCTCAATCAGCCCCAGCATTTT.

This chain connects TRBV19 to TRBJ2-1; D uncertain. The germline V and J ends were trimmed by 2 bases and 7 bases, with 15 bases remaining between them. CDR3 length: 15 amino acids. In germline, CDR1 is LNHDA, CDR2 SQIVND (reference sequence). The CDR3 here is CASSIFPGLENEQFF. In DNA, the CDR3 is TGTGCCAGTAGTATATTCCCTGGGTTGGAAAATGAGCAGTTCTTC. Supplemented by reference TRBV19 and TRBJ2-1, the full variable domain reads DGGITQSPKYLFRKEGQNVTLSCEQNLNHDAMYWYRQDPGQGLRLIYYSQIVNDFQKGDIAEGYSVSREKKESFPLTVTSAQKNPTAFYLCASSIFPGLENEQFFGPGTRLTVL.

The chain employs TRBV5-1 and TRBJ1-1; D may be TRBD1 (5 bases). The germline V gene has CDR1 SGHRS and CDR2 YFSETQ. CDR3 length equals 14 residues. Trimming removed 2 bases from V and 1 base from J, with 9 bases in between. In DNA form, the CDR3 reads TGCGCCAGCAGCTTAGGGGACGGGAACACTGAAGCTTTCTTT. Translating it yields CASSLGDGNTEAFF.

This clone came up once. The chain carries TRBV5-4 and TRBJ2-2; D unresolved. V was clipped by 2 bases and J by 5 bases, with 10 bases between them. This CDR3 is 14 amino acids long. CDR1 and CDR2 (germline): SGHNT, YYREEE (reference sequence). Here the CDR3 reads CASSLVEGTGELFF. The CDR3, as DNA: TGTGCCAGCAGCTTAGTTGAAGGAACCGGGGAGCTGTTTTTT.

The chain recombines TRBV4-2 with TRBJ1-3; tentatively, D is TRBD1 (6 bases). The V and J ends lost 0 bases and 0 bases respectively, with 9 bases between them. The CDR3 covers 16 residues. CDR1 LGHNA and CDR2 YNFKEQ come from the germline V gene. CDR3 amino acids: CASSQERGPSGNTIYF. The CDR3 DNA is TGTGCCAGCAGCCAAGAGCGGGGGCCCTCTGGAAACACCATATATTTT.

There are a few counts of this clone. J is TRBJ2-1 and V is TRBV5-5; 8 bases are a match to TRBD1. Germline lookup yields CDR1 SGHKS and CDR2 YYEKEE (reference sequence). After removal of 3 bases from V and 3 bases from J, the junction contained 5 bases not matched to a gene. The CDR3 spans 15 residues. Here the CDR3 DNA reads TGTGCCAGCAGCTCCGGGACAGGCTTCTACAATGAGCAGTTCTTC. This translates into CASSSGTGFYNEQFF.

The chain has TRBV2 and TRBJ1-1; D remains unclear. Germline lookup yields CDR1 SNHLY and CDR2 FYNNEI. This CDR3 comprises 13 residues. V was clipped by 0 bases and J by 4 bases, with 6 bases between them. The CDR3 loop reads CASSEAPITEAFF. The CDR3 coding sequence is TGTGCCAGCAGTGAAGCGCCCATCACTGAAGCTTTCTTT.

The chain links TRBV6-1 to TRBJ1-5; the D gene is possibly TRBD1 (6 bases). V was shortened by 6 bases and J by 0 bases, with 12 bases between the two germline ends. Looked up from germline, CDR1 is MNHNS and CDR2 is SASEGT. CDR3 size: 15 residues. The CDR3: CASRVGQSSNQPQHF. DNA of the CDR3: TGTGCCAGCAGAGTAGGACAGTCTAGCAATCAGCCCCAGCATTTT.

The rearrangement links TRBV6-5 to TRBJ1-4, with 8 positions matching TRBD1. The CDR3 sequence is 14 residues long. V shed 6 bases and J 2 bases; nucleotides not matched to a gene: 2. CDR1 MNHEY and CDR2 SVGAGI come from the germline V gene. CDR3 sequence (DNA): TGTGCCAGCAGCAGGGGGCTGACTAATGAAAAACTGTTTTTT. Translating gives CASSRGLTNEKLFF.

The chain combines TRBV5-1 with TRBJ2-3; unclear D gene. Germline loops: CDR1 SGHRS, CDR2 YFSETQ. V was pared by 4 bases and J by 0 bases, with 12 bases between. The length of the CDR3 is 15 residues. DNA for the CDR3: TGCGCCAGCAGCCCCGATCCCTCTAGCACAGATACGCAGTATTTT. The encoded protein is CASSPDPSSTDTQYF.

This chain uses TRBV19 with TRBJ1-2; 7 bases are shared with TRBD1. V trimming: 7 bases; J trimming: 2 bases; junction bases outside the gene matches: 7. Germline values: CDR1 LNHDA, CDR2 SQIVND (reference sequence). CDR3 length: 14 amino acids. The CDR3 is CASTRQGPNYGYTF. CDR3 sequence (DNA): TGTGCCAGTACGAGACAGGGACCGAACTATGGCTACACCTTC.

This clone occurred a few times. The J gene is TRBJ2-3, the V gene TRBV7-9, with D perhaps TRBD1 or TRBD2 (6 bases each). V lost 2 bases and J lost 2, with 11 bases in between. The CDR3 has 15 residues. The V gene's germline CDR1 is SEHNR and CDR2 FQNEAQ (reference sequence). CDR3 protein: CASSLLGGPTDTQYF. The CDR3 coding sequence is TGTGCCAGCAGCTTACTCGGGGGCCCCACAGATACGCAGTATTTT.

The rearrangement joins TRBV27 to TRBJ1-1; D ambiguous. This CDR3 is 13 amino acids long. The germline gives CDR1 MNHEY, CDR2 SMNVEV (reference sequence). V lost 1 base and J lost 6, with 9 bases in between. This chain's CDR3 is CASSLFSQAEAFF. DNA for the CDR3: TGTGCCAGCAGTTTATTTTCCCAAGCTGAAGCTTTCTTT.

The genes are TRBV5-8 and TRBJ2-3; TRBD2 matches 9 bases. Germline V gene sequence: CDR1 SGHTS, CDR2 YDEGEE. This CDR3 contains 15 residues. J was trimmed by 4 bases and V by 4 bases; bases with no gene match: 7. CDR3 DNA sequence: TGTGCCAGCAGCCCTTTAGCGGGGGCCGCAGATACGCAGTATTTT. Residues: CASSPLAGAADTQYF.

This rearrangement joins TRBV5-4 to TRBJ2-6; no definite D call. Germline V gives CDR1 SGHNT, CDR2 YYREEE (reference sequence). The length of the CDR3 is 14 residues. The ends were cut back, 7 bases at V and 0 bases at J, with 8 bases in the middle. CDR3 in amino acids: CASSWGSGANVLTF. For the CDR3, the DNA is TGTGCCAGCTCCTGGGGCTCTGGGGCCAACGTCCTGACTTTC.

The chain uses TRBV13 and TRBJ2-7; 7 bases line up with TRBD2. Per the germline V gene, CDR1 is PRHDT and CDR2 is FYEKMQ (reference sequence). The CDR3 has 15 amino acids. Trimming cost V 1 base and J 3 bases; bases outside gene matches: 6. The CDR3 DNA reads TGTGCCAGCAGCTTAGCTGGCGGGGGACGCTACGAGCAGTACTTC. As protein: CASSLAGGGRYEQYF.

The chain combines TRBV2 with TRBJ1-1; no reliable D call. Trimming removed 9 bases at V and 0 bases at J, with 11 bases between. The CDR3 has 13 residues. Germline V gene lookup returns CDR1 SNHLY and CDR2 FYNNEI. The CDR3 DNA reads as TGTGCCAGGGCGACGGAGATGAACACTGAAGCTTTCTTT. Translation: CARATEMNTEAFF.

V is TRBV27 and J is TRBJ1-2, with 8 bases that match TRBD1. CDR1 is MNHEY and CDR2 is SMNVEV in the germline V gene (reference sequence). V lost 5 bases and J lost 7; bases outside the gene matches: 15. The CDR3 covers 16 residues. CDR3 residues: CASSHDRGAMVLGYTF. The CDR3 bases are TGTGCCAGCAGTCATGACAGGGGTGCTATGGTACTTGGCTACACCTTC.

The chain carries TRBV27 and TRBJ2-5, with D perhaps TRBD1 or TRBD2 (6 bases each). This CDR3 comprises 16 residues. Germline-derived CDR1 and CDR2 are MNHEY and SMNVEV (reference sequence). The V and J ends lost 3 bases and 2 bases respectively, with 16 bases between them. CDR3 in DNA: TGTGCCAGCAGTTTGTTGGGGGGCCTATATCAAGAGACCCAGTACTTC. Its protein product is CASSLLGGLYQETQYF.

This chain links TRBV10-2 with TRBJ1-2; D gene ambiguous. The CDR3 covers 14 residues. V gave up 7 bases and J gave up 3 bases, with 15 bases separating them. CDR1 and CDR2 (germline): WSHSY, SAAADI. CDR3 coding DNA: TGCGCCAGCAAAGGTCGGTCAACCGACTATGGCTACACCTTC. Translated, it gives CASKGRSTDYGYTF.

The CDR3 region is CASSAQDRDSYEQYF. As DNA, the CDR3 is TGTGCCAGCAGTGCCCAGGACAGGGACTCCTACGAGCAGTACTTC. The rearrangement uses TRBV25-1 and TRBJ2-7; 8 nucleotides line up with TRBD1. The trim removed 4 bases at V and 0 bases at J, leaving 5 bases unmatched. The CDR3 totals 15 residues. Germline V lookup: CDR1 MGHDK, CDR2 SYGVNS.

The V and J genes are TRBV7-9 and TRBJ1-2; D call uncertain. Germline V gene data show CDR1 as SEHNR and CDR2 as FQNEAQ (reference sequence). V dropped 4 bases and J dropped 2 bases, with 14 bases sitting between them. The CDR3 is made up of 15 amino acids. The CDR3 region is CASSSRRAENYGYTF. The CDR3, as DNA: TGTGCCAGCAGCTCTCGGAGGGCCGAAAACTATGGCTACACCTTC. Complete variable domain (other parts from reference TRBV7-9 and TRBJ1-2): DTGVSQNPRHKITKRGQNVTFRCDPISEHNRLYWYRQTLGQGPEFLTYFQNEAQLEKSRLLSDRFSAERPKGSFSTLEIQRTEQGDSAMYLCASSSRRAENYGYTFGSGTRLTVV.

In this sample, this clone turned up once. The chain combines TRBV5-1 with TRBJ2-7; D might be TRBD2 (6 bases). The CDR3 is 15 amino acids. Per the germline V gene, CDR1 is SGHRS and CDR2 is YFSETQ. V dropped 0 bases and J dropped 2 bases, with 12 bases sitting between them. CDR3: CASSLGVSGTYEQYF. For the CDR3, the DNA is TGCGCCAGCAGCTTGGGGGTTAGCGGAACCTACGAGCAGTACTTC.

This clone appeared once. This chain's CDR3 is CASSLSFRRDTEAFF. The CDR3 DNA reads TGTGCCAGCAGTTTATCGTTCAGGAGGGACACTGAAGCTTTCTTT. This sequence joins TRBV27 and TRBJ1-1; D gene ambiguous. CDR3 length: 15 amino acids. Trimming took off 0 bases at V and 3 bases at J, with 11 bases between the two ends. Germline V gene lookup returns CDR1 MNHEY and CDR2 SMNVEV (reference sequence).